The present TCR beta chain was sequenced within a study of identical twins. Study results and limitations: Rather than following the same donors, the conclusions depended on cross-sectional statistical analysis.

TCRdb reanalysed the 5' RACE reads using MiXCR and keeps one entry per CDR3 protein. Here the sample spans 450,000 to 600,000 distinct CDR3 sequences, about a fifth being singletons. This CDR3 is built from 15 residues. J lost 7 bases, V lost 5 bases, and 7 bases had no gene match. The table lists this clonotype with many counts. Its specificity is unknown. These data are also associated with another study on yellow fever vaccine responses in identical twins.

The origin of this receptor is a woman between 18 and 30 years old in good health. The sample consisted of CD4+ T cells sorted from blood. V usage is TRBV12-3 or TRBV12-4 and J usage is TRBJ2-7, with 14 positions matching TRBD2. CDR3 in DNA: TGTGCCAGCAGTAAACCGGGACTAGCGGGGGAAGAGCAGTACTTC. Translation: CASSKPGLAGEEQYF.